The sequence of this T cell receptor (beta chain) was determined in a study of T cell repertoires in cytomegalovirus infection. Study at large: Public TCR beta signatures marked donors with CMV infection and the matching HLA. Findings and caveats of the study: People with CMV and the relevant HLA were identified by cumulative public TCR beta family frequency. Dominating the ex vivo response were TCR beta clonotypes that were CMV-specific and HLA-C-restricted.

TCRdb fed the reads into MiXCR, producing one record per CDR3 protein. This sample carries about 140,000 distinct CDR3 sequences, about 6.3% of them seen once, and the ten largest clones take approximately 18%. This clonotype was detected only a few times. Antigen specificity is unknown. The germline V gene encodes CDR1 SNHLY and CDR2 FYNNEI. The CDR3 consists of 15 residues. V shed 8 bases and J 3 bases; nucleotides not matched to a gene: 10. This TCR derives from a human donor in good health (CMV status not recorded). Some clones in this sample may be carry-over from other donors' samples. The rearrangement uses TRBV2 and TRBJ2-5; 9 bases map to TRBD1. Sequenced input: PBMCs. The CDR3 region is CASPKDRGVKETQYF. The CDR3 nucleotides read TGTGCCAGCCCAAAGGACAGGGGAGTGAAAGAGACCCAGTACTTC.